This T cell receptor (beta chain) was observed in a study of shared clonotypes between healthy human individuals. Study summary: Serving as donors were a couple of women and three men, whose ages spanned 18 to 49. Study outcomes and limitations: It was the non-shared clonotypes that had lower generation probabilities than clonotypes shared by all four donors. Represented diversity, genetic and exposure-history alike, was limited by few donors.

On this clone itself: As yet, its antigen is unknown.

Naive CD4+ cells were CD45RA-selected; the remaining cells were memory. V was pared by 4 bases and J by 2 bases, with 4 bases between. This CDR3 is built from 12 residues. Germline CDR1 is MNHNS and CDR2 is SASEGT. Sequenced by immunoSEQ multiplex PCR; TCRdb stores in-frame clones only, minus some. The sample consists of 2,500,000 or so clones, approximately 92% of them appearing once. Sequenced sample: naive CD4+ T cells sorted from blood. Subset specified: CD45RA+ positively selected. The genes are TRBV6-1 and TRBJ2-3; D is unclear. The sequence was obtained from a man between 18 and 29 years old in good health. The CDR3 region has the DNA TGTGCCAGCAGTGCTGTCACAGATACGCAGTATTTT. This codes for CASSAVTDTQYF.